This T cell receptor (beta chain) was captured in a study of T cells in Graves' hyperthyroidism and ophthalmopathy. Study overall: Peripheral blood specimens were obtained at initial diagnosis, prior to any treatment.

Amplification of TCR beta CDR3 regions used RNA as the template. Primed by the HTBI set, a first-round RT-PCR was run on the TCR CDR3. MiXCR, run by TCRdb on the multiplex PCR reads, gives a single entry per CDR3 protein. Of over 400,000 distinct CDR3 sequences listed, 14% to 15% are singletons. Worth noting for this clonotype: Its antigen is as yet unknown.

General study results and limits: Most thyroid clonotypes expanded above 0.001 were also detected in blood.

CDR1 is SGHVS, CDR2 FQNEAQ, per germline. Trimming took 8 bases from V and 4 from J, leaving 15 bases between them. The CDR3 is 14 residues long. Input material: blood. The chain recombines TRBV7-8 with TRBJ1-5, with D possibly matching TRBD1 (5 bases). The clonotype was recovered from a man aged 18 to 29 with Graves' ophthalmopathy. The CDR3 sequence: CASSGGIGNQPQHF. In DNA form, the CDR3 reads TGTGCCAGCTCCGGGGGAATCGGGAATCAGCCCCAGCATTTT.